This T cell receptor beta chain was identified during a study of blood T cell repertoires in COVID-19. Study-level background: T cells, B-cell-depleted T cells, or PBMCs provided the cDNA or gDNA that served as material.

Germline loops: CDR1 SGHTS, CDR2 YDEGEE. The CDR3 extends over 15 amino acids. V lost 5 bases to trimming and J lost 1 base, with 15 bases between them. Source study methods: Estimates of nucleated cell counts were drawn from the amplification of reference gene primers. Produced via immunoSEQ multiplex PCR; TCRdb's table is partial and in-frame only. V and J calls and clone size are given by that table; D and trimming were obtained from the DNA. The sample comprises about 160,000 clones, about 85% of which are singletons, and over 10% rests with the top ten. The chain is built from TRBV5-8 and TRBJ1-2, with D unresolved. The sequenced sample consisted of peripheral blood. The TCR was taken from a man in his sixties or seventies who had recovered from COVID-19. In DNA, the CDR3 is TGTGCCAGCAGTTGGTTGTGGGGAGATAACTATGGCTACACCTTC. Translated: CASSWLWGDNYGYTF. The full variable domain, completed using reference TRBV5-8 and TRBJ1-2, is EAGVTQSPTHLIKTRGQQATLRCSPISGHTSVYWYQQALGLGLQFLLWYDEGEERNRGNFPPRFSGRQFPNYSSELNVNALELEDSALYLCASSWLWGDNYGYTFGSGTRLTVV.